This T cell receptor (beta chain) came from a study of Ad26.COV2.S vaccination and SARS-CoV-2 variants. Turning to this clone: What it recognizes is unknown.

Treatment of the sample: 19 received Ad26.COV2.S at low or high dose, single or two shots; roughly 5 received placebo; per-sample allocation not given. Specimens were obtained on day 63 following the first vaccine or placebo injection. Whoever gave the sample was an adult aged 18-55 years in Boston. Overall study findings and caveats: Vaccinees displayed broader spike-specific TCR repertoires than placebo recipients. Substantial post-vaccination breadth of spike-specific CD8+ and CD4+ T cell responses was reported.

The repertoire was sequenced with immunoSEQ multiplex PCR; TCRdb's copy has only in-frame clones and lacks some. The sample lists 300,000 to 500,000 clones, roughly nine tenths occurring once. The receptor comes from a person aged 18 to 65 who received the Ad26.COV2.S COVID-19 vaccine or a placebo. Sequenced here: peripheral blood, sampled in a trial of Ad26.COV2.S vaccine versus placebo.

The DNA of the CDR3 is TGCGCCAGCAGCCAAGATTGGGGGCGGCGGGCGTACTTC. It codes for CASSQDWGRRAYF. The chain employs TRBV4-1 and TRBJ2-5; tentatively, D is TRBD1 (6 bases). The CDR3 length is 13 residues. V lost 0 bases and J 13 bases, leaving 15 bases between the germline ends. Germline CDR1 is MGHRA and CDR2 is YSYEKL.